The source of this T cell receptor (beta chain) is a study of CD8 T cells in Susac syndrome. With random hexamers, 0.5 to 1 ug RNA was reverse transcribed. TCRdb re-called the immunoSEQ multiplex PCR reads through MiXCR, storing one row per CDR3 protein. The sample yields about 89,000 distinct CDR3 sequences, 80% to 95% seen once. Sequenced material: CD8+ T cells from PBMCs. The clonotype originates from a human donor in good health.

The DNA for the CDR3 is TGTGCCAGCAGTCCGAGACTAGCGGGGGTGCCCCAAGAGACCCAGTACTTC. It codes for CASSPRLAGVPQETQYF. The chain carries TRBV7-8 and TRBJ2-5; TRBD2 matches 12 bases. After removal of 6 bases from V and 1 base from J, the junction contained 9 bases not matched to a gene. The germline CDR1 and CDR2 sequences are SGHVS and FQNEAQ. The CDR3 runs to 17 residues. The full variable domain, its missing parts supplied by reference TRBV7-8 and TRBJ2-5, is GAGVSQSPRYKVAKRGQDVALRCDPISGHVSLFWYQQALGQGPEFLTYFQNEAQLDKSGLPSDRFFAERPEGSVSTLKIQRTQQEDSAVYLCASSPRLAGVPQETQYFGPGTRLLVL.